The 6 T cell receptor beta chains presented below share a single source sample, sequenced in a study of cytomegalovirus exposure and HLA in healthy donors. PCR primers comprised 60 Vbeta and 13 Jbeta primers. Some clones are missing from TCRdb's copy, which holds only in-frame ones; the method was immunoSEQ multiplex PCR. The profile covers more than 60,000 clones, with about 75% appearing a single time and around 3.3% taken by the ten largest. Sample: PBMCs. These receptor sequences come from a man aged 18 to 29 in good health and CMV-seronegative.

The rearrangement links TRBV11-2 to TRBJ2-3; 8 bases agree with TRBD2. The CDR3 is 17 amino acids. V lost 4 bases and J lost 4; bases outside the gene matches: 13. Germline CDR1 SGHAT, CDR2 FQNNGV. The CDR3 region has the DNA TGTGCCAGCAGCTCTCCGCGGGAACGGGGGGGGTCAGATACGCAGTATTTT. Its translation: CASSSPRERGGSDTQYF.

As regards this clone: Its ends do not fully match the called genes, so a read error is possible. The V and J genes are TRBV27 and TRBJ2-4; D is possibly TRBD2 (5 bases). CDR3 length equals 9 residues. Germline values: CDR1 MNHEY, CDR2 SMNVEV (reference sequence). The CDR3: CASSGLANF. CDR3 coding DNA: TGTGCCAGCAGTGGACTGGCAAACTTC.

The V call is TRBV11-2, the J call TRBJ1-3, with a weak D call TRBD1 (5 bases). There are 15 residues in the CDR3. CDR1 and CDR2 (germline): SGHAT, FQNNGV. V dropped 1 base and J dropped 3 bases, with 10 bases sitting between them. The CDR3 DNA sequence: TGTGCCAGCAGCTTAGGTGGGGCTTATGGAAACACCATATATTTT. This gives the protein CASSLGGAYGNTIYF.

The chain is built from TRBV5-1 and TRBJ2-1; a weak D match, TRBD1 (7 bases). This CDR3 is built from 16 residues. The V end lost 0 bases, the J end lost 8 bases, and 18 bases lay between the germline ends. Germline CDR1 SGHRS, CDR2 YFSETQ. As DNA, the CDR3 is TGCGCCAGCAGCTTGGCCGTCGGAGGGGGCGAGGATGAGCAGTTCTTC. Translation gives CASSLAVGGGEDEQFF. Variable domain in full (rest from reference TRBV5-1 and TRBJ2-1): KAGVTQTPRYLIKTRGQQVTLSCSPISGHRSVSWYQQTPGQGLQFLFEYFSETQRNKGNFPGRFSGRQFSNSRSEMNVSTLELGDSALYLCASSLAVGGGEDEQFFGPGTRLTVL.

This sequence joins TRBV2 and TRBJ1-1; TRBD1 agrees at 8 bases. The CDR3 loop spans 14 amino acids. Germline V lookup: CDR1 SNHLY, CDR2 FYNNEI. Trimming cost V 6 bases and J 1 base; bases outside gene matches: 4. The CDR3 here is CASRADRANTEAFF. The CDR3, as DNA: TGTGCCAGCAGGGCGGACAGGGCGAACACTGAAGCTTTCTTT.

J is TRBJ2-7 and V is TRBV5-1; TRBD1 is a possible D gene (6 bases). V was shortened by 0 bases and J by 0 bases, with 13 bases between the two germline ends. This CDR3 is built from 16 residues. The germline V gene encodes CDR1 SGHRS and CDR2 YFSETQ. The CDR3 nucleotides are TGCGCCAGCAGCTTGGACGGACAGCCGAGCTCCTACGAGCAGTACTTC. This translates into CASSLDGQPSSYEQYF. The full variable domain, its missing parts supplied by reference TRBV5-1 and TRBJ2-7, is KAGVTQTPRYLIKTRGQQVTLSCSPISGHRSVSWYQQTPGQGLQFLFEYFSETQRNKGNFPGRFSGRQFSNSRSEMNVSTLELGDSALYLCASSLDGQPSSYEQYFGPGTRLTVT.